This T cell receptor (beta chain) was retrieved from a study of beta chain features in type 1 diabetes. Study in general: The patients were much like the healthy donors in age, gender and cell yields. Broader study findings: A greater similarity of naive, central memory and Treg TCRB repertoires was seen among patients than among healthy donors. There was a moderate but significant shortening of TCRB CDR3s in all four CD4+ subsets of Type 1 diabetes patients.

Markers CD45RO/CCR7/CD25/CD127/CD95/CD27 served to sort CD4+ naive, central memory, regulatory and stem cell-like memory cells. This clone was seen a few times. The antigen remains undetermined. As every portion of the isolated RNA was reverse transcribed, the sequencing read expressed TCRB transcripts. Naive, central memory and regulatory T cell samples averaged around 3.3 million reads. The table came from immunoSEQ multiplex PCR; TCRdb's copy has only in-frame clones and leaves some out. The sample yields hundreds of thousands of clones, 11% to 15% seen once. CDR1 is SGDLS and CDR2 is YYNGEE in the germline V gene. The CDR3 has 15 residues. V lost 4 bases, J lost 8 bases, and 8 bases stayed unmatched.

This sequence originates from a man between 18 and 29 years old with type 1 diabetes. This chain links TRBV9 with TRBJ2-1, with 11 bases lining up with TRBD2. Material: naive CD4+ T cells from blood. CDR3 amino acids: CASSPRLAGGDEQFF. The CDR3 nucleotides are TGTGCCAGCAGCCCCCGGCTAGCGGGAGGTGATGAGCAGTTCTTC.